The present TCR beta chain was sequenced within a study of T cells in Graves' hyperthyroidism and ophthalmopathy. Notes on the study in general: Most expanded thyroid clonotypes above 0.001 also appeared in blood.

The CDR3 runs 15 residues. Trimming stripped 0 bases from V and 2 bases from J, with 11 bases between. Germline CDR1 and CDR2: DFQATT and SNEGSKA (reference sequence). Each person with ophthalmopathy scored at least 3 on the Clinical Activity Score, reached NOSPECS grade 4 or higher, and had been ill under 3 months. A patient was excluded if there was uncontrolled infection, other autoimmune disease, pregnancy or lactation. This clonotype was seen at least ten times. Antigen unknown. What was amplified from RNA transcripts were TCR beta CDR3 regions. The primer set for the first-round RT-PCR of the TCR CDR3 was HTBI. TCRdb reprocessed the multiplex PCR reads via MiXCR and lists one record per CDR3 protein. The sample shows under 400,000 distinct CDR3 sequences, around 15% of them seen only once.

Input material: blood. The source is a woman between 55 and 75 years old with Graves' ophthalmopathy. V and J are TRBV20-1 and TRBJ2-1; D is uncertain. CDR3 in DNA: TGCAGTGCTAGAGACCTGAGTTTAACCTACAATGAGCAGTTCTTC. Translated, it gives CSARDLSLTYNEQFF.